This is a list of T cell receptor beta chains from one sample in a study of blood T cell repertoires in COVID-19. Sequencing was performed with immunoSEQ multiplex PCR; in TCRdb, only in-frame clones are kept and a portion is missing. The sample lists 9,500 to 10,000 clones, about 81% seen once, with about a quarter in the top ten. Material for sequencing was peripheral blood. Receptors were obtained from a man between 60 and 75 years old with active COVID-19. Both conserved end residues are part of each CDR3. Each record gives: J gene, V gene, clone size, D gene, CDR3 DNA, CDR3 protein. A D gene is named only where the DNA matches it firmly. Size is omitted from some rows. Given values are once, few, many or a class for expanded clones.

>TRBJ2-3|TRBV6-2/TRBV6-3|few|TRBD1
TGTGCCAGCAGCGCCGGGACAGGGTTCTCGGACACAGATACGCAGTATTTT
CASSAGTGFSDTDTQYF
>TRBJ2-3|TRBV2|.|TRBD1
TGTGCCAGCAGTGGGGACAGGGATGATCTTGATTTCACAGATACGCAGTATTTT
CASSGDRDDLDFTDTQYF
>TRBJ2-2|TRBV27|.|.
TGTGCCAGCAGTTTAAGTTTAGGGAACGGGGCCGGGGAGCTGTTTTTT
CASSLSLGNGAGELFF
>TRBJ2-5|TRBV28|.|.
TGTGCCAGCAGCCCAGGGGTGCCCCCCTCCCAAGAGACCCAGTACTTC
CASSPGVPPSQETQYF
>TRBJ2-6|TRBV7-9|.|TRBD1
TGTGCCAGCAGCCCAGACAGGGATGGGGCCAACGTCCTGACTTTC
CASSPDRDGANVLTF
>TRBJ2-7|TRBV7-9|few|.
TGTGCCAGCAGCTTTTCATCGACTCACTACGAGCAGTACTTC
CASSFSSTHYEQYF
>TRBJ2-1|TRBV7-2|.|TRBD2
TGTGCCAGCAGCTTAGCGCGCGGGAGTTACAATGAGCAGTTCTTC
CASSLARGSYNEQFF
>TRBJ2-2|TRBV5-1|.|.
TGCGCCAGCAGCTTGGCCGCCAGCGCGAACACCGGGGAGCTGTTTTTT
CASSLAASANTGELFF
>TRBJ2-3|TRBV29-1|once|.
TGCAGCGTCCCCGGGACTGGCTCCACAGATACGCAGTATTTT
CSVPGTGSTDTQYF
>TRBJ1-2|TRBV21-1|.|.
TGTGCCAGCAGCTTAGAGGGACAGGCAAGATATGGCTACACCTTC
CASSLEGQARYGYTF
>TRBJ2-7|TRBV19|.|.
TGTGCCAGTAGTACGCTAGGACAGCTCCACGAGCAGTACTTC
CASSTLGQLHEQYF
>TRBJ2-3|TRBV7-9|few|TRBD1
TGTGCCAGCAGCTCAAGACAGGGGGAGGTTACAGATACGCAGTATTTT
CASSSRQGEVTDTQYF
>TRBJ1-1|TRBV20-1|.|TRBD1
TGCAGTGCTAGTGCCCCAGGGGGTCGGGGGCCTGAAGCTTTCTTT
CSASAPGGRGPEAFF
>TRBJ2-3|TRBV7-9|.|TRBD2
TGTGCCAGCAGCTTTTTAGCGGGGGGCACAGATACGCAGTATTTT
CASSFLAGGTDTQYF
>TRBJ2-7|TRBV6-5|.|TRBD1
TGTGCCAGCAGTTACCGGGACAGGGGGTACGAGCAGTACTTC
CASSYRDRGYEQYF
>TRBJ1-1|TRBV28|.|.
TGTGCCAGCAGTCTGTCACAGCCGAACACTGAAGCTTTCTTT
CASSLSQPNTEAFF
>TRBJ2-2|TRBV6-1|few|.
TGTGCCAGCAGTGAAGCGCCCGGGGTTACCGGGGAGCTGTTTTTT
CASSEAPGVTGELFF
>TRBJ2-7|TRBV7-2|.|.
TGTGCCAGCAGCTCCACCGGGACACCGAGCGGGCAGTACTTC
CASSSTGTPSGQYF
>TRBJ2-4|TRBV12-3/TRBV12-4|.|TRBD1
TGTGCCAGCAGTTTTGACAGGGTGGACATTCAGTACTTC
CASSFDRVDIQYF
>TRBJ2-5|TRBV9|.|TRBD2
TGTGCCAGCGGATGGACTAGCGGGGGGACGCAAGAGACCCAGTACTTC
CASGWTSGGTQETQYF
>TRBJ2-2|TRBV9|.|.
TGTGCCACAGGACTTCACACCGGGGAGCTGTTTTTT
CATGLHTGELFF